Shown below are 5 T cell receptor beta chains from a single sample sequenced in a study of T-cell reconstitution after alpha-beta-depleted transplantation in children. The authors prepared the TCRbeta library with unique molecular identifiers. TCRdb reprocessed the PCR reads via MiXCR and lists one record per CDR3 protein. The sample contains under 250,000 distinct CDR3 sequences, 17% of which appear only once. This sample comprised PBMCs, mostly from graft donor cells, obtained 360 days after TCRalphabeta/CD19-depleted stem cell transplant. All receptors come from a male patient aged 2-10 years who had a stem cell transplant for acute lymphoblastic leukemia, so the T cells may come from the graft donor.

J is TRBJ2-2 and V is TRBV20-1; TRBD2 agrees at 9 bases. Unmatched junction bases numbered 7, after V lost 7 bases and J lost 4 bases. The CDR3 is 14 residues long. CDR1 DFQATT and CDR2 SNEGSKA come from the germline V gene (reference sequence). CDR3 bases: TGCAGTGGCGCGCTAGCGGGGAGCACCGGGGAGCTGTTTTTT. Translated, it gives CSGALAGSTGELFF.

This chain connects TRBV29-1 to TRBJ1-2; 12 nucleotides align to TRBD1. The ends lost 6 bases at V and 5 bases at J; junction bases unmatched: 13. This CDR3 region has 16 residues. The germline V gene has CDR1 SQVTM and CDR2 ANQGSEA. The CDR3 is CSVDYRDRGLRYGYTF. The DNA of the CDR3 is TGCAGCGTCGACTATCGGGACAGGGGGCTTCGATATGGCTACACCTTC. Full variable domain (remainder filled in from reference TRBV29-1 and TRBJ1-2): SAVISQKPSRDICQRGTSLTIQCQVDSQVTMMFWYRQQPGQSLTLIATANQGSEATYESGFVIDKFPISRPNLTFSTLTVSNMSPEDSSIYLCSVDYRDRGLRYGYTFGSGTRLTVV.

The chain has TRBV7-9 and TRBJ2-1; possibly TRBD2 for D (6 bases). The CDR3 runs 15 residues. The V end was cut by 3 bases, the J end by 7 bases, with 16 bases between. Germline CDR1 is SEHNR and CDR2 is FQNEAQ (reference sequence). CDR3 loop: CASSLVTGRGNEQFF. CDR3 sequence (DNA): TGTGCCAGCAGCTTGGTGACGGGGCGGGGTAATGAGCAGTTCTTC.

In this sample, this clonotype turned up many times. V usage is TRBV29-1 and J usage is TRBJ2-7; 7 bases map to TRBD2. This CDR3 has 14 residues. Per germline, CDR1 SQVTM and CDR2 ANQGSEA. V lost 0 bases and J lost 4; bases outside the gene matches: 6. DNA of the CDR3: TGCAGCGTTGAAGATGAGGGAGGGGCATACGAGCAGTACTTC. Protein: CSVEDEGGAYEQYF.

This clonotype was detected a few times. The rearrangement uses TRBV27 and TRBJ2-7; a possible D gene is TRBD1 (6 bases). The CDR3 is 15 amino acids. Trimming took off 4 bases at V and 5 bases at J, with 18 bases between the two ends. CDR1 is MNHEY, CDR2 SMNVEV, per germline (reference sequence). The CDR3: CASSWQGPNDDEQYF. The CDR3 DNA is TGTGCCAGCAGTTGGCAGGGGCCCAACGACGACGAGCAGTACTTC.